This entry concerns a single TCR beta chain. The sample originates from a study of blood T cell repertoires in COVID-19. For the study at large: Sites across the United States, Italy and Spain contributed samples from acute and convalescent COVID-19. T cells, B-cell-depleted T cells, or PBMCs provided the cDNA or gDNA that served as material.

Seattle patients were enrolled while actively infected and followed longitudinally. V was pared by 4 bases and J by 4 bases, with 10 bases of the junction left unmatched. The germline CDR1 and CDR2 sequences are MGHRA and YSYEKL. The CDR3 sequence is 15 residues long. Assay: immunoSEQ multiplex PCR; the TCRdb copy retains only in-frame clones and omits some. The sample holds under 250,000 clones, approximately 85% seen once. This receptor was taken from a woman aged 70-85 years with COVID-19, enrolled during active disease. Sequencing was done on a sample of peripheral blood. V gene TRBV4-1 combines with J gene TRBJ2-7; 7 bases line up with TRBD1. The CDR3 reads CASSPSRGGSYEQYF. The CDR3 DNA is TGCGCCAGCAGCCCCAGCCGAGGGGGCTCTTACGAGCAGTACTTC.